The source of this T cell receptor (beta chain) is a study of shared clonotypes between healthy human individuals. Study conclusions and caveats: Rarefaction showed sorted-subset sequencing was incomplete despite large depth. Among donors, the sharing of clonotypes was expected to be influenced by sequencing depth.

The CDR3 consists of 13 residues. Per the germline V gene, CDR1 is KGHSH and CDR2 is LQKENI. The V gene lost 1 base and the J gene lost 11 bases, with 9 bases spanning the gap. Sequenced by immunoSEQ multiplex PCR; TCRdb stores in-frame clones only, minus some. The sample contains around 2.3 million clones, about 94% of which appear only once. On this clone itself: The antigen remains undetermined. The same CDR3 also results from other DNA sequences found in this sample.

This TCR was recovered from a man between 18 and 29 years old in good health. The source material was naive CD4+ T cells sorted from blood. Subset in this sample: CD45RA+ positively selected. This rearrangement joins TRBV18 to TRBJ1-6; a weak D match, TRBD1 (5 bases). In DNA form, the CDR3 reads TGTGCCAGCTCACCACGGGGGGGACCACCCCTCCACTTT. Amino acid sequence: CASSPRGGPPLHF.